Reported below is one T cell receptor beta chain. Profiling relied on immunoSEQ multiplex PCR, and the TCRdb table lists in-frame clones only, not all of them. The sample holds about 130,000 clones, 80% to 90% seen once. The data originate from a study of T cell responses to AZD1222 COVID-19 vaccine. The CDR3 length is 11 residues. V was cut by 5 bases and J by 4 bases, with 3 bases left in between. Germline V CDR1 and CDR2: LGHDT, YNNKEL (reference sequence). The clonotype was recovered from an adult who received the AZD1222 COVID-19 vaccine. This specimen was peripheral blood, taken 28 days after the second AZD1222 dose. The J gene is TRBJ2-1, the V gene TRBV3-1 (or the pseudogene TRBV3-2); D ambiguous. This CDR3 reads CASSLYNEQFF. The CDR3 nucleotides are TGTGCCAGCAGCTTGTACAATGAGCAGTTCTTC.